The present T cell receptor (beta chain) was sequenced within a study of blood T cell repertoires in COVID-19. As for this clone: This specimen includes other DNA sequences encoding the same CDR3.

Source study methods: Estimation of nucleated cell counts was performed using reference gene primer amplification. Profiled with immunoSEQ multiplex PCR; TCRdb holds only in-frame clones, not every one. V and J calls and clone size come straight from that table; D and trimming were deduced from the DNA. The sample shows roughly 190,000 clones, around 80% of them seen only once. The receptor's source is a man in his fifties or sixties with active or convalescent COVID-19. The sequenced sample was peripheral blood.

The CDR3 nucleotides are TGCGCCAGCAGCTTAGCGGGAACAGATACGCAGTATTTT. It yields the protein CASSLAGTDTQYF. V usage is TRBV5-1 and J usage is TRBJ2-3, with TRBD2 identical over 7 bases. The germline V gene has CDR1 SGHRS and CDR2 YFSETQ. V gave up 2 bases and J gave up 3 bases; unmatched junction bases: 0. The CDR3 sequence is 13 residues long.